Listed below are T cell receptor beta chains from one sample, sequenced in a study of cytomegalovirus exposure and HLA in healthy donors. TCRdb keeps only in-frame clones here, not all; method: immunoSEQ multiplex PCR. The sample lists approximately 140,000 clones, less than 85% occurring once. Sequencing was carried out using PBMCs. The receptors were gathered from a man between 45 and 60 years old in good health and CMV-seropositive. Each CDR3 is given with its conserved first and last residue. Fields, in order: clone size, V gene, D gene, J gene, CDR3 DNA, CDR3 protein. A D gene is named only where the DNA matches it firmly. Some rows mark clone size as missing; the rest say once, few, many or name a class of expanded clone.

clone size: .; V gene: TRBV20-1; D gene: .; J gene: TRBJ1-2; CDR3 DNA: TGCAGTGCTAGGCGGGGCTATGGCTACACCTTC; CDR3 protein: CSARRGYGYTF
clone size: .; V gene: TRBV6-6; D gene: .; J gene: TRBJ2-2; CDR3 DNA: TGTGCCAGCAGTTACTTCGAACCAGGGGCCGGGGAGCTGTTTTTT; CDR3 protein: CASSYFEPGAGELFF
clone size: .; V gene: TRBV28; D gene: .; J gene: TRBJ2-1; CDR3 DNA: TGTGCCACTAGCGTTGCCTACAATGAGCAGTTCTTC; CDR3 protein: CATSVAYNEQFF
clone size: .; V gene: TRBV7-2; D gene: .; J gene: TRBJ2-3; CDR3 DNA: TGTGTGGAGAGGGACACAGATACGCAGTATTTT; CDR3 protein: CVERDTDTQYF
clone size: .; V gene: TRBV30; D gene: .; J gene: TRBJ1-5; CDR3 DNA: TGTGCCTGGAGTAAACAGATTCTGGGCAATCAGCCCCAGCATTTT; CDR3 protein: CAWSKQILGNQPQHF
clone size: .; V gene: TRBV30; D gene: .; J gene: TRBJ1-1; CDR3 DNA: TGTGCCTGGAGTGTTTGGGGGACTGCTGAAGCTTTCTTT; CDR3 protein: CAWSVWGTAEAFF
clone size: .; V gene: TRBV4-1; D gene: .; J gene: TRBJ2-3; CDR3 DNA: TGCGCCAGCTCCCGACAGGAGTTAACAGATACGCAGTATTTT; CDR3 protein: CASSRQELTDTQYF
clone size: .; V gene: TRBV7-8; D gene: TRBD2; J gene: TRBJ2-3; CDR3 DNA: TGTGCCAGCAGCTTAGAAGCTAGGGGAGGGGCAGATACGCAGTATTTT; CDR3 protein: CASSLEARGGADTQYF
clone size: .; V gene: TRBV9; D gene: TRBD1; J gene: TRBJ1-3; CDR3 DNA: TGTGCCAGCAGCGAGAGGACAGGGTTAAACACCATATATTTT; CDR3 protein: CASSERTGLNTIYF
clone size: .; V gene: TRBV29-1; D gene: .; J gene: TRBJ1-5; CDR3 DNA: TGCAGCGCCGTCAGGGGAGTAGGACAGCCCCAGCATTTT; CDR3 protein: CSAVRGVGQPQHF
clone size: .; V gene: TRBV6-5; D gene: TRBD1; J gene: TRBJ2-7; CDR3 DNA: TGTGCCAGCAGTTCTCCGGGACAGGGGATCTACGAGCAGTACTTC; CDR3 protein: CASSSPGQGIYEQYF
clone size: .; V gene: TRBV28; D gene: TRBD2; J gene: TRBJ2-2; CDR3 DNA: TGTGCCAGCAGTTCTAGCGGGTCCACCGGGGAGCTGTTTTTT; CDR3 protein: CASSSSGSTGELFF
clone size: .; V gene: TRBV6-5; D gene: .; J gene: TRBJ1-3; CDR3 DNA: TGTGCCAGCAGTTACTCGGTACAGGGAAACACCATATATTTT; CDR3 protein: CASSYSVQGNTIYF
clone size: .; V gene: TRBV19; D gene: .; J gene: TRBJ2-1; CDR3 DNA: TGTGCCAGTAGTATCGTAGCTAGCGCGAGCTCCTACAATGAGCAGTTCTTC; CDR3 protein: CASSIVASASSYNEQFF
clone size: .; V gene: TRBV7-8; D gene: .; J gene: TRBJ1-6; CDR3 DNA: TGTGCCAGCAGCTACGGCCCGGGGAATTCACCCCTCCACTTT; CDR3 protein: CASSYGPGNSPLHF
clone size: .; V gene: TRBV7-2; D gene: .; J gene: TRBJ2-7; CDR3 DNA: TGTGCCAGCAGCTTAACTAACGCAGAATTC; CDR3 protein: CASSLTNAEF
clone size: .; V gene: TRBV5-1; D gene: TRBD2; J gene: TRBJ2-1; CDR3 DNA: TGCGCCAGCAGCTTGGTTGTCGCTAGCGGGCACAATGAGCAGTTCTTC; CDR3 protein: CASSLVVASGHNEQFF
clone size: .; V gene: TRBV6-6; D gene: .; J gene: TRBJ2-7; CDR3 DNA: TGTGCCAGCAGTTACTCGATCGGTGAGCAGTACTTC; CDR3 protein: CASSYSIGEQYF
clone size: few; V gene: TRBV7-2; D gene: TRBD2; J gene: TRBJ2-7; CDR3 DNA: TGTGCCAGCAGCTTAGGGAAACTAGCGGGGATCACCTACGAGCAGTACTTC; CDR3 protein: CASSLGKLAGITYEQYF
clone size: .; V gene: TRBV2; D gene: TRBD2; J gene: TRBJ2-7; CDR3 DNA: TGTGCCAGCAGAGGCGGGACTAGCGGGACCTACGAGCAGTACTTC; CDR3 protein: CASRGGTSGTYEQYF
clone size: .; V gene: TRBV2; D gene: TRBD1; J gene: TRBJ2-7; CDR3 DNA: TGTGCCAGCCGGGACAGAGGCTACGAGCAGTACTTC; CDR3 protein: CASRDRGYEQYF
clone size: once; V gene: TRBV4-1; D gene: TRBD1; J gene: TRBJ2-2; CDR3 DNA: TGCGCCAGCAGCAGGGGGAACAGGGGGTCCGGGGAGCTGTTTTTT; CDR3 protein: CASSRGNRGSGELFF
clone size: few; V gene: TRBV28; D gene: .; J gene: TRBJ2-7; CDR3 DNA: TGTGCCAGCAGGTTAGGAGGTGACGAGCAGTACTTC; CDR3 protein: CASRLGGDEQYF
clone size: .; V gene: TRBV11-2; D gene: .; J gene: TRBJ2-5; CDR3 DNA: TGTGCCAGCAGCTTCTCCGGGGGAGAGACCCAGTACTTC; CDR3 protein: CASSFSGGETQYF
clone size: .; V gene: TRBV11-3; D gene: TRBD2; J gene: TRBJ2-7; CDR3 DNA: TGTGCCAGCAGCGCCAGCGGGGCACTCTACGAGCAGTACTTC; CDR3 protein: CASSASGALYEQYF
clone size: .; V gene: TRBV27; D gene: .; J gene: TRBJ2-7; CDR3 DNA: TGTGCCAGCAGTTTAAGAGGGTTCTACGAGCAGTACTTC; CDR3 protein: CASSLRGFYEQYF
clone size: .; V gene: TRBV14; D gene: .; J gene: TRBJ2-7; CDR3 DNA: TGTGCCAGCAGCCAAGAACGAGGGAACGAGCAGTACTTC; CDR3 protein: CASSQERGNEQYF
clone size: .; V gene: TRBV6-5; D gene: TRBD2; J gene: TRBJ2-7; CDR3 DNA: TGTGCCAGCCGCTGGCGGCGGAGCGGGGGGGAGCAGTACTTC; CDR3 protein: CASRWRRSGGEQYF
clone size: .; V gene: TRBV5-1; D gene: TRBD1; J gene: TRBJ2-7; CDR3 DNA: TGCGCCAGCAGCACCCTGGGACAGAACTCCTACGAGCAGTACTTC; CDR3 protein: CASSTLGQNSYEQYF
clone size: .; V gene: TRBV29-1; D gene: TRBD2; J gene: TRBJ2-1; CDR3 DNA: TGCAGCGGGGGCAGACTAGCGGGCAATGAGCAGTTCTTC; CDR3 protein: CSGGRLAGNEQFF
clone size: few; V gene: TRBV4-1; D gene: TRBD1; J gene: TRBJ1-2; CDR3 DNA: TGCGCCAGCAGCCTAGGACAGGGGGCGGGAGGCTACACCTTC; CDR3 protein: CASSLGQGAGGYTF
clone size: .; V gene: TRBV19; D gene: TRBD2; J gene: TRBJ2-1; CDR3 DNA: TGTGCCAGTAGTCGACGGGAGGGTGAGCAGTTCTTC; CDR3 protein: CASSRREGEQFF
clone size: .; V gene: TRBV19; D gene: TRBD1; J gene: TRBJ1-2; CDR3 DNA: TGTGCCAGTAGTTCGCCTACAGGGGGCGTCTATGGCTACACCTTC; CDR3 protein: CASSSPTGGVYGYTF
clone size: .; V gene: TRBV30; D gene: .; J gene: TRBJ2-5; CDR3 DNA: TGTGCCTGGAGTGGCGGGGCAGGGGAGACCCAGTACTTC; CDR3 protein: CAWSGGAGETQYF
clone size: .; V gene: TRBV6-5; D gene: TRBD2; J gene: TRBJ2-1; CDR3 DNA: TGTGCCAGCACCTGGCGGGAGGGTTACAATGAGCAGTTCTTC; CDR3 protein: CASTWREGYNEQFF
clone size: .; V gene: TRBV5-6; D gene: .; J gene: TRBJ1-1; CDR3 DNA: TGTGCCAGCAGCTTGAACAACCTCGTGGCTTTCTTT; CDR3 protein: CASSLNNLVAFF
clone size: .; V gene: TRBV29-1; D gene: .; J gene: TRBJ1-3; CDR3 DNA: TGCAGCGTTGAAGATTTTTTAGGAGGCCCCTCTGGAAACACCATATATTTT; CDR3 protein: CSVEDFLGGPSGNTIYF
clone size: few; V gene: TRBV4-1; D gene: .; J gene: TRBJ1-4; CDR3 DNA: TGCGCCAGCAGCCAAGCCGAGACAACCACTAATGAAAAACTGTTTTTT; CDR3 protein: CASSQAETTTNEKLFF
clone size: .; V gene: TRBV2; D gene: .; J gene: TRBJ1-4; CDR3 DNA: TGTGCCAGCAGAGAAAGACAGGTCGAAGAAAAACTGTTTTTT; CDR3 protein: CASRERQVEEKLFF
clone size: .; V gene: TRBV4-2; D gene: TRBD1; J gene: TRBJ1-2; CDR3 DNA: TGTGCCAGCAGCCAAGAAAGACAGGGCCTCTATGGCTACACCTTC; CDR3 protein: CASSQERQGLYGYTF
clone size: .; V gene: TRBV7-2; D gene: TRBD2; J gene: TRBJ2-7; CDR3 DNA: TGTGCCAGCAGCCCGACGGGGATAGCGGGAGGGCCCTGGAGCTACGAGCAGTACTTC; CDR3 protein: CASSPTGIAGGPWSYEQYF
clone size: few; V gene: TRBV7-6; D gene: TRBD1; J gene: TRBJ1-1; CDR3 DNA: TGTGCCAGCAGCTCCCTTAACGGACAGGCTAACACTGAAGCTTTCTTT; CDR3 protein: CASSSLNGQANTEAFF
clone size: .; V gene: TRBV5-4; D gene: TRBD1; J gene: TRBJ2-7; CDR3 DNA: TGTGCCAGCAGCCCTCCCGGCGGACAGGGATACGAGCAGTACTTC; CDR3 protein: CASSPPGGQGYEQYF
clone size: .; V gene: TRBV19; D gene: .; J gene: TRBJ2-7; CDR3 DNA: TGTGCCAGCAGAACACGACAGGATTCCTACGAGCAGTACTTC; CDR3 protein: CASRTRQDSYEQYF
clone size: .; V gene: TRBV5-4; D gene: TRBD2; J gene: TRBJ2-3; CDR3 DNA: TGTGCCAGCAGCCCGACTAGCGGGAGCCCAGATACGCAGTATTTT; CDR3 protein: CASSPTSGSPDTQYF
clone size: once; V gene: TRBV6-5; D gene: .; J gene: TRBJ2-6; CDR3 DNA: TGTGCCAGCAGCACGGGGGCTGGGGCCAACGTCCTGACTTTC; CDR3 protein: CASSTGAGANVLTF
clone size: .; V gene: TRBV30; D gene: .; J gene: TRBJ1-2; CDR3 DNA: TGTGCCTGGAGTGCGCCCAGGGTTGGTAACTATGGCTACACCTTC; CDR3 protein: CAWSAPRVGNYGYTF
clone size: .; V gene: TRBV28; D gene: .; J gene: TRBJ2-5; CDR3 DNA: TGTGCCAGCAGTTTCAGGGCTGTCCAAGAGACCCAGTACTTC; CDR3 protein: CASSFRAVQETQYF
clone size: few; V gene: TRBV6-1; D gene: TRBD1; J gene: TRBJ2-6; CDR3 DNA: TGTGCCAGCAGTGGGGACAGGGTTAACTCTGGGGCCAACGTCCTGACTTTC; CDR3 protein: CASSGDRVNSGANVLTF
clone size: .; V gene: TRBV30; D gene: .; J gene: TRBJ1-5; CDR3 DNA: TGTGCCTGGAGTACGGGGGGGAGTCAGCCCCAGCATTTT; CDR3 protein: CAWSTGGSQPQHF
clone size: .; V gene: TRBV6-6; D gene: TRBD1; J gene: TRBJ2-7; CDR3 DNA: TGTGCCAGCAGGACGGACAGGATTTACGAGCAGTACTTC; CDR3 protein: CASRTDRIYEQYF
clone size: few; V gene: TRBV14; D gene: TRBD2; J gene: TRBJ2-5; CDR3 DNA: TGTGCCAGCAGCCGACTAGCGGGAGAGAGAGAGACCCAGTACTTC; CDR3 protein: CASSRLAGERETQYF
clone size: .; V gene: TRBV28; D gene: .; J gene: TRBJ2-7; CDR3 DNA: TGTGCCAGCAGAATACTCAGGGGCTCTTACGAGCAGTACTTC; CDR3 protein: CASRILRGSYEQYF
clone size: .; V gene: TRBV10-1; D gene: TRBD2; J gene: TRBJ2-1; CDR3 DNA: TGCGCCAGCAGTGAAGAGGCGGGAGGGCCGGGGTACAATGAGCAGTTCTTC; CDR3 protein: CASSEEAGGPGYNEQFF
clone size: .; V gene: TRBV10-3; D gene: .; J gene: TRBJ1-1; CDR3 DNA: TGTGCCAGCAGTCCTCGACAGAGGCACACTGAAGCTTTCTTT; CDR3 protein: CASSPRQRHTEAFF